The clone carrying this T cell receptor (beta chain) was seen more than once but under ten times. Its target is unknown. A minimum of 6 million PBMCs was isolated per sample. These data are taken from a study of blood T cells in healthy people across ages. CDR1 and CDR2 from the germline V gene are MNHEY and SVGEGT. CDR3 length: 14 amino acids. Between the trimmed V and J ends, which lost 5 bases and 4 bases, there was a span of 14 bases. Sample-barcoded 5' priming and a J-beta primer mix drove a second PCR of 7 to 11 cycles. Any given sample supplied a minimum of 2.5 million CDR3-containing paired-end reads. TCRdb re-derived calls from the 5' RACE reads in MiXCR, one entry per CDR3 protein. The table records approximately 2,000,000 distinct CDR3 sequences, about two fifths of them present only once. The study, taken as a whole, reports: PBMCs were not sorted, which prevented a conclusive comparison of naive versus antigen-experienced cells. A roughly linear age-dependent decrease characterized TCR beta diversity per million T cells.

The TCR comes from a human donor in good health. The specimen was blood. The chain recombines TRBV6-2 or TRBV6-3 with TRBJ1-2, with D perhaps TRBD1 (5 bases). For the CDR3, the DNA is TGTGCCAGCAGTCCCAACAGGATCTCCTATGGCTACACCTTC. It yields the protein CASSPNRISYGYTF.